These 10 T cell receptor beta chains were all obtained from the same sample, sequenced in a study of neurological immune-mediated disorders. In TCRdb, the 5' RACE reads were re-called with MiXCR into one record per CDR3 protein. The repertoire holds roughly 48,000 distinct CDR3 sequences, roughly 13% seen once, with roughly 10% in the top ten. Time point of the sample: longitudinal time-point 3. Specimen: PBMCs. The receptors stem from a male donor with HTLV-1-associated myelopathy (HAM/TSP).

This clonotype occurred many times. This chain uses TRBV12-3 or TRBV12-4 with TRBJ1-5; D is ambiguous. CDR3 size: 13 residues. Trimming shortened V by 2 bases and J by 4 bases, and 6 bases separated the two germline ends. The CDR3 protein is CASSLSENQPQHF. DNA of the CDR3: TGTGCCAGCAGTTTATCAGAGAATCAGCCCCAGCATTTT.

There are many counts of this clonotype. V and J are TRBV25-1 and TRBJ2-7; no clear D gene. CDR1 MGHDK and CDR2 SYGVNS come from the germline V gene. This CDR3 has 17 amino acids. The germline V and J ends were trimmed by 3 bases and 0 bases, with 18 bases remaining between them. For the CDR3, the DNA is TGTGCCAGCAGTGAGGGGAATGGGTATTGGGGCTCCTACGAGCAGTACTTC. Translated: CASSEGNGYWGSYEQYF.

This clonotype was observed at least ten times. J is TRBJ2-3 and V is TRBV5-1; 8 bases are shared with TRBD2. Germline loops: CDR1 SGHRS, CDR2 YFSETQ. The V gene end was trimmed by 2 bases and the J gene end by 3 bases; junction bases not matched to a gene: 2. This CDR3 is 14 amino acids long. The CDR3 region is CASSFSGGTDTQYF. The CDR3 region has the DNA TGCGCCAGCAGCTTCTCGGGAGGGACAGATACGCAGTATTTT.

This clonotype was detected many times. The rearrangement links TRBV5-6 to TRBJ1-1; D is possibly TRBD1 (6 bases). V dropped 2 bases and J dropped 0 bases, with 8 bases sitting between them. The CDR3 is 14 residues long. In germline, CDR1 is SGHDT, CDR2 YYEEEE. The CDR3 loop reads CASSLTGMNTEAFF. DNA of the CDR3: TGTGCCAGCAGCTTAACAGGGATGAACACTGAAGCTTTCTTT.

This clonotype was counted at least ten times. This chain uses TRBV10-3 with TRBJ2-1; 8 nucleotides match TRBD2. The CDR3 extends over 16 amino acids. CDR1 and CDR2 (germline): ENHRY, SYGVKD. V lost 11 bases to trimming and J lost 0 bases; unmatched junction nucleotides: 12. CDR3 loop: CAAEPREGGSYNEQFF. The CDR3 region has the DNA TGTGCCGCCGAACCACGGGAGGGTGGCTCCTACAATGAGCAGTTCTTC.

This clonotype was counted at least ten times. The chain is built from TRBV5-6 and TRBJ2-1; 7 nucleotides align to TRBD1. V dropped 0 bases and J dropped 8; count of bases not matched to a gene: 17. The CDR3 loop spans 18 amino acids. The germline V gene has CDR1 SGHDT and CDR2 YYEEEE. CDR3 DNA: TGTGCCAGCAGCTTGGGTTGGACAGGTCCTGAATCAGGGGATGAGCAGTTCTTC. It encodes CASSLGWTGPESGDEQFF.

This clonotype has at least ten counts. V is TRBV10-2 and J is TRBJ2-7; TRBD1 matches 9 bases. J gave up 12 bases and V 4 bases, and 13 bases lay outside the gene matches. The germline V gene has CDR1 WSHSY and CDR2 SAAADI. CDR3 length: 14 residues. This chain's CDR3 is CASSGQGGTGAGYF. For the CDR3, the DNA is TGCGCCAGCAGTGGACAGGGGGGCACCGGGGCGGGGTACTTC.

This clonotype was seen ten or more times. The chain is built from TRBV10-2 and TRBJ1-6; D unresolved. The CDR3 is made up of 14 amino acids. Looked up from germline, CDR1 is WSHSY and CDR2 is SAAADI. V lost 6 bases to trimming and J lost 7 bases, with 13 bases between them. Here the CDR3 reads CASSDNSPNSPLHF. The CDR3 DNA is TGCGCCAGCAGCGACAATAGTCCGAATTCACCCCTCCACTTT.

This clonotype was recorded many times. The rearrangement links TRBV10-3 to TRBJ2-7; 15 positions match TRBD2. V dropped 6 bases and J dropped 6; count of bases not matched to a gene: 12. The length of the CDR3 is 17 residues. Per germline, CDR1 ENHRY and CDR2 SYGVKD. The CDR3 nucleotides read TGTGCCATCAGGGGGACTAGCGGGGGGCACGGGGGAGGCGAGCAGTACTTC. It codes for CAIRGTSGGHGGGEQYF.

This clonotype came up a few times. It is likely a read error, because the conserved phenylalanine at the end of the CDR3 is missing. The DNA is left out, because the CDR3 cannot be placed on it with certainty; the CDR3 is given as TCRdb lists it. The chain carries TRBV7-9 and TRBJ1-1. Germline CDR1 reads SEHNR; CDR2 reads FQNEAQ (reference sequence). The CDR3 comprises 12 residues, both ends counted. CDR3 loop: CASSLFTGKVRL.